The 20 T cell receptor beta chains below come from one sample, sequenced in a study of tumor-infiltrating lymphocytes in glioblastoma multiforme. Three nested ARM-PCR rounds with V-beta and C-beta primers built TCRB libraries. TCRdb recomputed calls from the multiplex PCR reads with MiXCR, one row per CDR3 protein. Of around 33,000 distinct CDR3 sequences listed, about 58% are singletons. The sequenced material came from brain tumor tissue. The receptors were sampled from a male donor with glioblastoma.

As concerns this clonotype: A much larger clone lies a single base off, so this may be a read error. The V and J genes are TRBV28 and TRBJ2-7; 7 positions agree with TRBD2. Looked up from germline, CDR1 is MDHEN and CDR2 is SYDVKM. Trimming at V came to 4 bases and at J to 5 bases, leaving 2 bases not matched to a gene. The CDR3 is 12 residues long. CDR3 sequence reads: CASSSLADEQYF. The CDR3 region has the DNA TGTGCCAGCAGTTCCCTAGCGGACGAGCAGTACTTC.

This clonotype was found many times. The chain combines TRBV12-3 or TRBV12-4 with TRBJ2-1; D is possibly TRBD1 or TRBD2 (6 bases each). This CDR3 is built from 20 residues. V dropped 3 bases and J dropped 3 bases, with 27 bases sitting between them. The CDR3 protein is CASSFGLGVAEGGIYNEQFF. Here the CDR3 DNA reads TGTGCCAGCAGTTTTGGGCTGGGGGTAGCGGAGGGGGGCATCTACAATGAGCAGTTCTTC.

This clonotype came up many times. This chain connects TRBV6-1 to TRBJ2-3; TRBD2 agrees at 7 bases. This CDR3 is 16 amino acids long. V gave up 2 bases and J gave up 1 base; unmatched junction bases: 6. Per germline, CDR1 MNHNS and CDR2 SASEGT. CDR3 region: CASSEWGGKGTDTQYF. DNA for the CDR3: TGTGCCAGCAGTGAATGGGGGGGAAAAGGCACAGATACGCAGTATTTT.

The sample holds a few counts of this clonotype. V is TRBV20-1 and J is TRBJ2-3, with D hard to call. The CDR3 is made up of 15 amino acids. Germline lookup yields CDR1 DFQATT and CDR2 SNEGSKA (reference sequence). The ends were cut back, 5 bases at V and 1 base at J, with 16 bases in the middle. CDR3 nucleotide sequence: TGCAGTGCTCTGGACCGGTTCGCCGGCACAGATACGCAGTATTTT. This translates into CSALDRFAGTDTQYF.

Concerning this clonotype itself: An end of the junction differs from the germline gene, which may be a read error. The V call is TRBV6-1, the J call TRBJ1-5; D not resolved. Germline CDR1 reads MNHNS; CDR2 reads SASEGT. This CDR3 has 14 amino acids. The CDR3: CAIRTGFSNQSQHF. The CDR3 nucleotides read TGTGCCATCCGAACGGGGTTTAGCAATCAGTCCCAGCATTTT.

The genes are TRBV2 and TRBJ1-2; D gene unclear. Between the trimmed V and J ends, which lost 3 bases and 1 base, there was a span of 9 bases. The CDR3 has 14 amino acids. Per the germline V gene, CDR1 is SNHLY and CDR2 is FYNNEI. CDR3 in DNA: TGTGCCAGCAGTGAGGGGTTTCTTAACTATGGCTACACCTTC. It yields the protein CASSEGFLNYGYTF.

Comments on this clonotype: The missing conserved phenylalanine or tryptophan at the end of this CDR3 makes a read error likely. The chain uses TRBV11-2 and TRBJ2-4; no firm D call. Germline V lookup: CDR1 SGHAT, CDR2 FQNNGV. The CDR3 loop spans 14 amino acids. This CDR3 reads CASSLSTAQNIQYL. Here the CDR3 DNA reads TGTGCCAGCAGCTTATCGACGGCTCAAAACATCCAGTACTTA.

Regarding this clonotype: Germline and junction disagree at one end, which may indicate a read error. This chain joins TRBV20-1 and TRBJ2-3; a possible D gene is TRBD2 (6 bases). Germline V lookup: CDR1 DFQATT, CDR2 SNEGSKA (reference sequence). The length of the CDR3 is 16 residues. The CDR3 nucleotides read TGCAGTGCTAGAGGTAGAGCGGGCACTAGCACAGATGCGCAGTATTTT. Protein sequence: CSARGRAGTSTDAQYF.

This clonotype has ten or more counts. This chain connects TRBV5-4 to TRBJ2-7; 10 nucleotides line up with TRBD1. This CDR3 is built from 17 residues. With V trimmed by 1 base and J by 2 bases, 9 bases remained unmatched. Germline CDR1 reads SGHNT; CDR2 reads YYREEE (reference sequence). This CDR3 is CASSLSPSGQGAYEQYF. The DNA of the CDR3 is TGTGCCAGCAGCTTGTCTCCATCTGGACAGGGGGCCTACGAGCAGTACTTC.

As regards this clonotype: A much larger clonotype is one base distant, so this may be a read error. The CDR3 region has the DNA TGTGCCAGCAGTTTGGGAAGGGACCTATACAATGAGCAGTTCTTC. Residues: CASSLGRDLYNEQFF. V usage is TRBV28 and J usage is TRBJ2-1, with D perhaps matching TRBD1 or TRBD2 (5 bases each). Trimming cost V 3 bases and J 4 bases, with 13 bases left between them. The CDR3 runs 15 residues. Germline V gene sequence: CDR1 MDHEN, CDR2 SYDVKM.

Sample share makes this clonotype medium-sized (0.01 to 0.1%). The V gene is TRBV29-1, the J gene TRBJ2-1; no firm D call. With 6 bases removed from V and 0 bases from J, the gap between germline ends came to 6 bases. Germline V gene data show CDR1 as SQVTM and CDR2 as ANQGSEA. The CDR3 is 12 amino acids. CDR3 sequence reads: CSVDTSYNEQFF. In nucleotides, the CDR3 is TGCAGCGTCGACACCTCCTACAATGAGCAGTTCTTC.

This clonotype has a count of ten or more. V is TRBV28 and J is TRBJ2-7, with a weak D call TRBD1 (6 bases). Germline V gives CDR1 MDHEN, CDR2 SYDVKM. The ends were cut back, 8 bases at V and 3 bases at J, with 17 bases in the middle. This CDR3 is built from 14 residues. Here the CDR3 DNA reads TGTGCCAGCTTAAAAAGGACAGCCCACTACGAGCAGTACTTC. It encodes CASLKRTAHYEQYF.

Turning to this clonotype: Germline is not matched at one junction end, which may reflect a read error. The V and J genes are TRBV12-5 and TRBJ2-3; TRBD1 aligns across 9 bases. This CDR3 is 12 amino acids long. Germline V gene sequence: CDR1 LGHNT, CDR2 FRNRAP. The CDR3 DNA reads TGTGCTAGTGGTCGACAGGGGGATACGCAATATTTT. Its translation: CASGRQGDTQYF.

As for this clonotype: The conserved final phenylalanine or tryptophan is absent from the CDR3, which likely points to a read error. This chain uses TRBV11-2 with TRBJ1-4, with unresolved D. CDR3 size: 13 residues. Germline values: CDR1 SGHAT, CDR2 FQNNGV. The CDR3 here is CAGSASPREKLFY. CDR3 DNA: TGTGCCGGCAGCGCCTCCCCAAGGGAAAAACTGTTTTAT.

To note about this clonotype: The conserved final phenylalanine or tryptophan is absent from the CDR3, which likely points to a read error. The limits of the CDR3 on the DNA are not certain, so only TCRdb's listed CDR3 is given. The genes are TRBV11-2 and TRBJ1-5; TRBD1 is the table's D call and was not checked against the DNA. Germline V CDR1 and CDR2: SGHAT, FQNNGV. Including both end residues, the CDR3 is 15 amino acids long. CDR3 sequence: CASSLVSGAIQPQLV.

The J gene is TRBJ2-7, the V gene TRBV11-2; D is ambiguous. Trimming removed 5 bases from V and 7 bases from J, with 15 bases in between. The CDR3 contains 13 residues. CDR1 and CDR2 (germline): SGHAT, FQNNGV. Here the CDR3 reads CASSVVMAREQYF. The DNA for the CDR3 is TGTGCCAGCAGCGTTGTTATGGCGCGGGAGCAGTACTTC.

This clonotype was detected many times. This chain connects TRBV6-1 to TRBJ2-7; 9 bases agree with TRBD1. The CDR3 has 16 residues. From germline, CDR1 is MNHNS and CDR2 SASEGT. Unmatched junction bases numbered 10, after V lost 5 bases and J lost 2 bases. In nucleotides, the CDR3 is TGTGCCAGCAGTTTAACAGGGGGCGCTTCTCCCTACGAGCAGTACTTC. Protein sequence: CASSLTGGASPYEQYF.

This clonotype has a single count. This chain links TRBV20-1 with TRBJ2-7; maybe TRBD1 (5 bases). Between the trimmed V and J ends, which lost 5 bases and 1 base, there was a span of 18 bases. Germline V gene data show CDR1 as DFQATT and CDR2 as SNEGSKA (reference sequence). The CDR3 is 15 residues long. DNA for the CDR3: TGCAGTGCTCTCCAATCAGGGTCGGCATCCTACGAGCAGTACTTC. Protein product: CSALQSGSASYEQYF.

The chain links TRBV11-2 to TRBJ2-1, with D possibly being TRBD1 or TRBD2 (6 bases each). CDR1 SGHAT and CDR2 FQNNGV come from the germline V gene. This CDR3 region has 16 residues. V gave up 5 bases and J gave up 9 bases, with 23 bases separating them. The CDR3 DNA follows: TGTGCCAGCAGCGGGACGGGGGCTTCGGCCGTCGGTGAGCAGTTCTTC. This translates into CASSGTGASAVGEQFF. The entire variable domain, with the rest obtained from reference TRBV11-2 and TRBJ2-1, is as follows: EAGVAQSPRYKIIEKRQSVAFWCNPISGHATLYWYQQILGQGPKLLIQFQNNGVVDDSQLPKDRFSAERLKGVDSTLKIQPAKLEDSAVYLCASSGTGASAVGEQFFGPGTRLTVL.

This clonotype was observed a single time. At one of its ends the junction is not consistent with the germline gene, which may arise from a read error. The genes are TRBV20-1 and TRBJ2-2, with a tentative D call TRBD2 (5 bases). The CDR3 contains 14 residues. Per germline, CDR1 DFQATT and CDR2 SNEGSKA (reference sequence). The CDR3 nucleotides are TGCAGAGCTATATCCGGGAATACTACCCGGCAGCTGTTTTTT. Translation gives CRAISGNTTRQLFF.